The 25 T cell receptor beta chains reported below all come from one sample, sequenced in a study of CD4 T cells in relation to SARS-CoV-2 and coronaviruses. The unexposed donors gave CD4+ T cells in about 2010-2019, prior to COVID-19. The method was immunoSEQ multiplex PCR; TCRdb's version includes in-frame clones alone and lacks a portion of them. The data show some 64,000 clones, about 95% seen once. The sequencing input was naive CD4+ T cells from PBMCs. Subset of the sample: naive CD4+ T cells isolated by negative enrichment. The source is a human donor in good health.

CDR3 region: CASSRAGTSGSGEQFF. The CDR3 coding sequence is TGTGCCAGCAGCCGGGCCGGGACTAGCGGGAGTGGCGAGCAGTTCTTC. The rearrangement joins TRBV27 to TRBJ2-1, with 14 nucleotides matching TRBD2. V shed 6 bases and J 10 bases; nucleotides not matched to a gene: 11. The germline V gene encodes CDR1 MNHEY and CDR2 SMNVEV (reference sequence). The CDR3 is made up of 16 amino acids.

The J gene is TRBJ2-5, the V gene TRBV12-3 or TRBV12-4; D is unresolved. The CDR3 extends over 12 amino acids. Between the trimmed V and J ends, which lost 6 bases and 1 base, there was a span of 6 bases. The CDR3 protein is CASSLTQETQYF. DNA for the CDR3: TGTGCCAGCAGCCTCACCCAAGAGACCCAGTACTTC.

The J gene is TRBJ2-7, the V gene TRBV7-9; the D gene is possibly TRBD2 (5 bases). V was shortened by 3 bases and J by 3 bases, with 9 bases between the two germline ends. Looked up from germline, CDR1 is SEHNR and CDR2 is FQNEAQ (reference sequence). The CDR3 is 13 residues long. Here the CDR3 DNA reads TGTGCCAGCAGCTTTGCCGGGGTCTACGAGCAGTACTTC. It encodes CASSFAGVYEQYF. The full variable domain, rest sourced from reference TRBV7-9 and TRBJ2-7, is DTGVSQNPRHKITKRGQNVTFRCDPISEHNRLYWYRQTLGQGPEFLTYFQNEAQLEKSRLLSDRFSAERPKGSFSTLEIQRTEQGDSAMYLCASSFAGVYEQYFGPGTRLTVT.

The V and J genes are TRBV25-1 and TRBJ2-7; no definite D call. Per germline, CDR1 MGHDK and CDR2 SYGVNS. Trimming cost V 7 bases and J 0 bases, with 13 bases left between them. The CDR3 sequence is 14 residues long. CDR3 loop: CASKGQDLSYEQYF. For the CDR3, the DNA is TGTGCCAGCAAGGGCCAGGACCTCTCCTACGAGCAGTACTTC.

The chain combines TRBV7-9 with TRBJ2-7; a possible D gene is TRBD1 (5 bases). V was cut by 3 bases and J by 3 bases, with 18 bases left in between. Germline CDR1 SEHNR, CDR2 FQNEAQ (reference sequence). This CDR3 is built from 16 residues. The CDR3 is CASSLVVDTNLYEQYF. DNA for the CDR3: TGTGCCAGCAGCTTGGTTGTGGACACCAACCTCTACGAGCAGTACTTC.

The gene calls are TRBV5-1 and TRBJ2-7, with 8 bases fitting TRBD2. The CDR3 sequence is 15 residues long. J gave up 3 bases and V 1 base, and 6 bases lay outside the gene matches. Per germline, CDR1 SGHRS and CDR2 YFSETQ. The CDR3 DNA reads TGCGCCAGCAGCTTGCTAGCGGGTTTGGTCTACGAGCAGTACTTC. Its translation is CASSLLAGLVYEQYF.

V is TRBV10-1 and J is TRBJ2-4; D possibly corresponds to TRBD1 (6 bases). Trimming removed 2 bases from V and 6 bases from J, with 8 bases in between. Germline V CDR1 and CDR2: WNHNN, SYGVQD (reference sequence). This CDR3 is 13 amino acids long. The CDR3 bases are TGCGCCAGCAGTGAGAACAGGGTAAACATTCAGTACTTC. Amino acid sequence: CASSENRVNIQYF.

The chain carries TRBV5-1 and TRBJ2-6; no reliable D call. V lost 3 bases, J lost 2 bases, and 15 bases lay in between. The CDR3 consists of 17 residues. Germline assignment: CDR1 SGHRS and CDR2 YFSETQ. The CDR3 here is CASSSIPPAPGANVLTF. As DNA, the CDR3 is TGCGCCAGCAGCTCGATACCCCCGGCACCTGGGGCCAACGTCCTGACTTTC.

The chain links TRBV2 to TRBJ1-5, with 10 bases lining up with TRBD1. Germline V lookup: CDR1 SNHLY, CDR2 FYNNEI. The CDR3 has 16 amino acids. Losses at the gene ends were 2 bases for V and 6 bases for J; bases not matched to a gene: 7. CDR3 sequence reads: CASSELGQGTAQPQHF. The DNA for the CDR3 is TGTGCCAGCAGTGAATTGGGACAGGGGACAGCTCAGCCCCAGCATTTT.

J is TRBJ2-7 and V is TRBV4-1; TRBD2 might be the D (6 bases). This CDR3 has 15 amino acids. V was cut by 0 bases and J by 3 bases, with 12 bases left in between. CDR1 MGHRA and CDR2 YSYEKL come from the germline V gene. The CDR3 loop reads CASSQEQRVRYEQYF. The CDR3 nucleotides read TGCGCCAGCAGCCAAGAACAGCGGGTCCGCTACGAGCAGTACTTC.

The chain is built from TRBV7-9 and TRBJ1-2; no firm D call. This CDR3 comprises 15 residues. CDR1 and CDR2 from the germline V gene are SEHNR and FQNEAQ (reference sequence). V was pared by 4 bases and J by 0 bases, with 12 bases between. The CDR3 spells CASSSPRQANYGYTF. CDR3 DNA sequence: TGTGCCAGCAGCTCCCCCAGACAAGCTAACTATGGCTACACCTTC.

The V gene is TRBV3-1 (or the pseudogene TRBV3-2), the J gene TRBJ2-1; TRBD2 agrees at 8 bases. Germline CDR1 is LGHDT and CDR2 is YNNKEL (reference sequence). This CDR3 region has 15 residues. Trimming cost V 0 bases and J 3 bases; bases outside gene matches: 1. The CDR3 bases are TGTGCCAGCAGCCAAGAAAGCGGGAGCTACAATGAGCAGTTCTTC. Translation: CASSQESGSYNEQFF.

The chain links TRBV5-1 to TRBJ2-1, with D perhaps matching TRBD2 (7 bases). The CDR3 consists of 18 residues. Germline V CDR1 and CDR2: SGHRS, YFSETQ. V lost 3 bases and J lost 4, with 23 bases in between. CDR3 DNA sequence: TGCGCCAGCAGCTCGCACTCCCCTGAGGGGGGGTTATACAATGAGCAGTTCTTC. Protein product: CASSSHSPEGGLYNEQFF.

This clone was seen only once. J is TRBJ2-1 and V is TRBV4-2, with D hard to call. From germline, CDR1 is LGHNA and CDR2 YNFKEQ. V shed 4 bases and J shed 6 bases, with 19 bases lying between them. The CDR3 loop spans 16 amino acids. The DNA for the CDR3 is TGTGCCAGCAGCCCAGATCCGGCGCGCCCCATCAATGAGCAGTTCTTC. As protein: CASSPDPARPINEQFF.

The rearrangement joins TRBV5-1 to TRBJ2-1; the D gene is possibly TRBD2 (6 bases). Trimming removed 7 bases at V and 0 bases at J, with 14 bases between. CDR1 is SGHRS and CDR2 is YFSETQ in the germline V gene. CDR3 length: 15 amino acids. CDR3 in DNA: TGCGCCAGCTTCCGGGAGTCGAGCTCCTACAATGAGCAGTTCTTC. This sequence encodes CASFRESSSYNEQFF.

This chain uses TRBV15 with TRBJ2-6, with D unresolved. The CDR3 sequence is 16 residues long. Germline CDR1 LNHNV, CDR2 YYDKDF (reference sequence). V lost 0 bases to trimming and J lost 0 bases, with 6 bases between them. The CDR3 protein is CATSREYLSGANVLTF. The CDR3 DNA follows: TGTGCCACCAGCAGAGAGTACCTCTCTGGGGCCAACGTCCTGACTTTC.

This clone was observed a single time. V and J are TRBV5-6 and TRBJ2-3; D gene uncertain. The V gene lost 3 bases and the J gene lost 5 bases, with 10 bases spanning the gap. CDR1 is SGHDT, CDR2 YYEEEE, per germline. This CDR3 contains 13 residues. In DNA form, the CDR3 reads TGTGCCAGCAGCTCGTATACAGTAGATACGCAGTATTTT. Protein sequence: CASSSYTVDTQYF.

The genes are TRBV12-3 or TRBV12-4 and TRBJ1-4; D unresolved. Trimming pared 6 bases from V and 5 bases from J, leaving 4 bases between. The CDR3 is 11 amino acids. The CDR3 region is CASRSNEKLFF. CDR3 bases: TGTGCCAGCAGGTCCAATGAAAAACTGTTTTTT.

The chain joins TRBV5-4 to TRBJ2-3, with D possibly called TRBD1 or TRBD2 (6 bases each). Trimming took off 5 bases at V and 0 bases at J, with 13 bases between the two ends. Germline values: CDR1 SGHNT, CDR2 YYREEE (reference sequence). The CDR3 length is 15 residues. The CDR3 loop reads CASRGGGTSTDTQYF. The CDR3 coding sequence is TGTGCCAGCAGGGGGGGCGGGACTAGCACAGATACGCAGTATTTT.

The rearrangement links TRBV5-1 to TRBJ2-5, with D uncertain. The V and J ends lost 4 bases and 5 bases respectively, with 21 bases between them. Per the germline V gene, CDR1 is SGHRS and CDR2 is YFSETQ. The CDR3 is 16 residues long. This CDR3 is CASSRRVVGMVETQYF. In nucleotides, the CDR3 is TGCGCCAGCAGCCGACGGGTGGTGGGTATGGTCGAGACCCAGTACTTC.

The CDR3 DNA reads as TGCGCCAGCAGCTTGGACGGACTCTATGGCTACACCTTC. It specifies CASSLDGLYGYTF. The chain employs TRBV5-1 and TRBJ1-2; D gene unclear. This CDR3 has 13 amino acids. The V gene lost 0 bases and the J gene lost 4 bases, with 7 bases spanning the gap. CDR1 SGHRS and CDR2 YFSETQ come from the germline V gene. Full variable domain (missing parts from reference TRBV5-1 and TRBJ1-2): KAGVTQTPRYLIKTRGQQVTLSCSPISGHRSVSWYQQTPGQGLQFLFEYFSETQRNKGNFPGRFSGRQFSNSRSEMNVSTLELGDSALYLCASSLDGLYGYTFGSGTRLTVV.

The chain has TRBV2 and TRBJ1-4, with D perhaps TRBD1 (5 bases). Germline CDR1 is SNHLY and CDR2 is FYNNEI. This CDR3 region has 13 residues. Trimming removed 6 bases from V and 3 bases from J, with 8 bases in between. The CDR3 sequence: CASRGTPNEKLFF. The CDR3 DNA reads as TGTGCCAGCAGGGGGACTCCTAATGAAAAACTGTTTTTT.

CDR3 sequence reads: CASSLFWLAERISYEQYF. The CDR3 DNA reads as TGTGCCAGCAGTTTATTTTGGCTAGCGGAGAGAATCTCCTACGAGCAGTACTTC. The rearrangement links TRBV28 to TRBJ2-7, with 7 bases lining up with TRBD2. Germline loops: CDR1 MDHEN, CDR2 SYDVKM. There are 18 residues in the CDR3. The junction had 12 bases not matched to a gene; V was cut back by 1 base and J by 0 bases.

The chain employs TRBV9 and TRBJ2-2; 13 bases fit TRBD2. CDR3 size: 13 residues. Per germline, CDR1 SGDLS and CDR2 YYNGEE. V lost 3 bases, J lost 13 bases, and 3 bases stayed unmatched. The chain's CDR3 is CASSARLAGGLFF. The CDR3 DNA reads TGTGCCAGCAGCGCCCGACTAGCGGGAGGGCTGTTTTTT. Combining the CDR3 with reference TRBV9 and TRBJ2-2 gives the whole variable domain DSGVTQTPKHLITATGQRVTLRCSPRSGDLSVYWYQQSLDQGLQFLIQYYNGEERAKGNILERFSAQQFPDLHSELNLSSLELGDSALYFCASSARLAGGLFFGEGSRLTVL.

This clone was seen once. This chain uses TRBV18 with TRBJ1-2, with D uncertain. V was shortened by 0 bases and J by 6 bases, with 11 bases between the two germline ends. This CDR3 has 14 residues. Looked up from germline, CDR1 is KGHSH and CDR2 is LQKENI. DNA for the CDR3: TGTGCCAGCTCACCACCGGCAGGTTTGGATGGCTACACCTTC. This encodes CASSPPAGLDGYTF.